These T cell receptor beta chains were read from a single sample in a study of cytomegalovirus exposure and HLA in healthy donors. Some clones are missing from TCRdb's copy, which holds only in-frame ones; the method was immunoSEQ multiplex PCR. Of 140,000 or so clones listed, over 75% were seen once; the top ten hold 1.5% to 2%. Sequenced: PBMCs. Receptor source: a woman in her thirties in good health and CMV-seronegative. Both conserved end residues are part of each CDR3. The D gene is left open where the match is weak. Some rows have no size entry. The others give once, few or many, or a class for an expanded clone.

clone size: .; J gene: TRBJ2-3; D gene: .; V gene: TRBV7-9; CDR3 DNA: TGTGCCAGCAGCTTAAGGGGCTCGGATACGCAGTATTTT; CDR3 protein: CASSLRGSDTQYF
clone size: .; J gene: TRBJ1-6; D gene: .; V gene: TRBV27; CDR3 DNA: TGTGCCAGCAGTTTATCCCGGCCTCATCGGGGTAATTCACCCCTCCACTTT; CDR3 protein: CASSLSRPHRGNSPLHF
clone size: .; J gene: TRBJ2-2; D gene: .; V gene: TRBV4-2; CDR3 DNA: TGTGCCAGCAGCCACCCCGCGATGGTAGGGGGGGGGATCGGGGAGCTGTTTTTT; CDR3 protein: CASSHPAMVGGGIGELFF
clone size: .; J gene: TRBJ2-3; D gene: TRBD2; V gene: TRBV7-2; CDR3 DNA: TGTGCCAGCAGCACTGGGACTAGCGGGGGCGATACGCAGTATTTT; CDR3 protein: CASSTGTSGGDTQYF
clone size: .; J gene: TRBJ2-1; D gene: TRBD1; V gene: TRBV25-1; CDR3 DNA: TGTGCCACCAGGACAGGGGAATACAATGAGCAGTTCTTC; CDR3 protein: CATRTGEYNEQFF
clone size: .; J gene: TRBJ1-1; D gene: .; V gene: TRBV5-1; CDR3 DNA: TGCGCCAGCAGCCCCCCGGGGGAAACTGAAGCTTTCTTT; CDR3 protein: CASSPPGETEAFF
clone size: few; J gene: TRBJ2-5; D gene: .; V gene: TRBV11-2; CDR3 DNA: TGTGCCAGCAGCTCCTACATGGGAGCCCAGTACTTC; CDR3 protein: CASSSYMGAQYF
clone size: few; J gene: TRBJ2-6; D gene: .; V gene: TRBV19; CDR3 DNA: TGTGCCAGTAGTATAGTAAGCAGGGCCTGGGTTAGCTCTGGGGCCAACGTCCTGACTTTC; CDR3 protein: CASSIVSRAWVSSGANVLTF
clone size: .; J gene: TRBJ2-4; D gene: TRBD2; V gene: TRBV5-1; CDR3 DNA: TGCGCCAGCAGCTCGGACACTTCTAGCGGGGGGCTCATGGGGACCAAAAACATTCAGTACTTC; CDR3 protein: CASSSDTSSGGLMGTKNIQYF
clone size: .; J gene: TRBJ2-1; D gene: .; V gene: TRBV7-2; CDR3 DNA: TGTGCCAGCAGCTCCTACAGGGATATTGAGCAGTTCTTC; CDR3 protein: CASSSYRDIEQFF
clone size: .; J gene: TRBJ2-6; D gene: .; V gene: TRBV5-4; CDR3 DNA: TGTGCCAGCAGCTTCAGGACAGCAAGCTCTGGGGCCAACGTCCTGACTTTC; CDR3 protein: CASSFRTASSGANVLTF
clone size: .; J gene: TRBJ2-1; D gene: TRBD1; V gene: TRBV9; CDR3 DNA: TGTGCCAGCAGCGTAGCCCTGGGACAGGGGATCTCCTACAATGAGCAGTTCTTC; CDR3 protein: CASSVALGQGISYNEQFF
clone size: once; J gene: TRBJ1-1; D gene: TRBD1; V gene: TRBV5-1; CDR3 DNA: TGCGCCAGCAGCTTAGGGAACAGGGGGCTAGGCACTGAAGCTTTCTTT; CDR3 protein: CASSLGNRGLGTEAFF
clone size: .; J gene: TRBJ1-2; D gene: .; V gene: TRBV4-2; CDR3 DNA: TGTGCCAGCAGCCAAGAATGGGAGGGGGGCTATGGCTACACCTTC; CDR3 protein: CASSQEWEGGYGYTF
clone size: .; J gene: TRBJ1-3; D gene: .; V gene: TRBV4-1; CDR3 DNA: TGCGCCAGCAGCCTCTGGGAGATCAGCGAAAGTGGAAACACCATATATTTT; CDR3 protein: CASSLWEISESGNTIYF
clone size: .; J gene: TRBJ2-5; D gene: TRBD2; V gene: TRBV9; CDR3 DNA: TGTGCCAGCAGCGTAGGGGGGGGACTCCAAGAGACCCAGTACTTC; CDR3 protein: CASSVGGGLQETQYF
clone size: .; J gene: TRBJ2-3; D gene: .; V gene: TRBV15; CDR3 DNA: TGTGCCACCAGCAGAGAGGAACTGGAGGCAGATACGCAGTATTTT; CDR3 protein: CATSREELEADTQYF
clone size: .; J gene: TRBJ1-2; D gene: .; V gene: TRBV30; CDR3 DNA: TGTGCCTGGAGTGAAAACAGGGTTGGGGGCTACACCTTC; CDR3 protein: CAWSENRVGGYTF
clone size: once; J gene: TRBJ1-2; D gene: TRBD1; V gene: TRBV29-1; CDR3 DNA: TGCAGCGTTGGTCAGGGGGTCTATGGCTACACCTTC; CDR3 protein: CSVGQGVYGYTF
clone size: .; J gene: TRBJ2-7; D gene: TRBD1; V gene: TRBV27; CDR3 DNA: TGTGCCAGCAGTCCCGGGACAGGGTTTGAGCAGTACTTC; CDR3 protein: CASSPGTGFEQYF
clone size: .; J gene: TRBJ2-5; D gene: .; V gene: TRBV9; CDR3 DNA: TGTGCCAGCAGCGTAGGGGCCCTAGCGAACCAAGAGACCCAGTACTTC; CDR3 protein: CASSVGALANQETQYF
clone size: .; J gene: TRBJ1-5; D gene: TRBD1; V gene: TRBV7-8; CDR3 DNA: TGTGCCAGCAGCAAAGATAACAGGGGTTTTAATCAGCCCCAGCATTTT; CDR3 protein: CASSKDNRGFNQPQHF
clone size: once; J gene: TRBJ2-7; D gene: .; V gene: TRBV5-6; CDR3 DNA: TGTGCCAGCAGCTCCCCGGGAGCCTACGAGCAGTACTTC; CDR3 protein: CASSSPGAYEQYF
clone size: once; J gene: TRBJ2-4; D gene: TRBD2; V gene: TRBV2; CDR3 DNA: TGTGCCAGCAGTGAAGCGCTGGGCGGGGGGCCCCGAAACATTCAGTACTTC; CDR3 protein: CASSEALGGGPRNIQYF
clone size: .; J gene: TRBJ2-5; D gene: .; V gene: TRBV29-1; CDR3 DNA: TGCAGCGTTGTGCCCAACGGAGCCCAAGAGACCCAGTACTTC; CDR3 protein: CSVVPNGAQETQYF
clone size: .; J gene: TRBJ2-7; D gene: .; V gene: TRBV29-1; CDR3 DNA: TGCAGCGTTGGCGGTACCTCTACCTACGAGCAGTACTTC; CDR3 protein: CSVGGTSTYEQYF
clone size: once; J gene: TRBJ1-1; D gene: TRBD1; V gene: TRBV19; CDR3 DNA: TGTGCCAGTAGTCTCCGACAGGGGGCGAGATCACGTGAAGCTTTCTTT; CDR3 protein: CASSLRQGARSREAFF
clone size: .; J gene: TRBJ2-7; D gene: TRBD1; V gene: TRBV7-9; CDR3 DNA: TGTGCCAGCAGCTTGGGACAGGGTGTGCAGTACTTC; CDR3 protein: CASSLGQGVQYF
clone size: .; J gene: TRBJ2-3; D gene: .; V gene: TRBV2; CDR3 DNA: TGTGCCAGCAGTCCCCGATCCGGGAACCTCGATGGTACGCAGTATTTT; CDR3 protein: CASSPRSGNLDGTQYF
clone size: .; J gene: TRBJ1-1; D gene: .; V gene: TRBV5-5; CDR3 DNA: TGTGCCAGCAGCTTCGGAGTTTTGAACACTGAAGCTTTCTTT; CDR3 protein: CASSFGVLNTEAFF
clone size: once; J gene: TRBJ2-7; D gene: .; V gene: TRBV5-1; CDR3 DNA: TGCGCCAGCAGCTTGGCTACGGGGATAGGGTACGAGCAGTACTTC; CDR3 protein: CASSLATGIGYEQYF
clone size: .; J gene: TRBJ1-1; D gene: .; V gene: TRBV20-1; CDR3 DNA: TGCAGCAGACAATCGAACACTGAAGCTTTCTTT; CDR3 protein: CSRQSNTEAFF
clone size: .; J gene: TRBJ1-1; D gene: .; V gene: TRBV10-2; CDR3 DNA: TGCGCCAGCAGTGAGGGCAGAAACACTGAAGCTTTCTTT; CDR3 protein: CASSEGRNTEAFF